The 18 T cell receptor beta chains below were found in one sample sequenced in a study of blood T cell repertoires in COVID-19. The data were produced by immunoSEQ multiplex PCR, yet TCRdb's version contains in-frame clones alone and is incomplete. This sample has roughly 140,000 clones, with roughly four fifths found just once. The material sequenced was peripheral blood. The receptor set was obtained from a woman over 75 with acute or convalescent COVID-19.

The V and J genes are TRBV12-2 and TRBJ2-2; the table's TRBD2 call for D was not verified on the DNA. TRBV12-2 is termed a pseudogene. The CDR3 loop spans 17 amino acids. The CDR3 sequence is CASRLGAAGGPAGELFF. The CDR3 nucleotides are TGTGCAAGTCGCTTAGGTGCGGCGGGAGGGCCAGCCGGGGAGCTGTTTTTT.

This chain uses TRBV4-3 with TRBJ1-6; a weak D match, TRBD1 (6 bases). Trimming shortened V by 4 bases and J by 7 bases, and 14 bases separated the two germline ends. Germline V gene sequence: CDR1 LGHNA, CDR2 YSLEER. The CDR3 contains 15 residues. The CDR3 spells CASSRETGHNSPLHF. For the CDR3, the DNA is TGCGCCAGCAGCCGCGAGACAGGACACAATTCACCCCTCCACTTT.

The genes are TRBV30 and TRBJ2-1; TRBD1 agrees at 8 bases. The CDR3 consists of 15 residues. The J segment lost 6 bases and the V segment lost 7 bases, leaving 14 bases of the junction unmatched. Germline CDR1 reads GTSNPN; CDR2 reads SVGIG (reference sequence). This chain's CDR3 is CAYHSGQGGPNEQFF. For the CDR3, the DNA is TGTGCCTACCACTCTGGACAGGGTGGTCCCAATGAGCAGTTCTTC.

The chain carries TRBV2 and TRBJ1-5, with TRBD1 matching 11 bases. Germline values: CDR1 SNHLY, CDR2 FYNNEI. J lost 4 bases, V lost 6 bases, and 5 bases had no gene match. The CDR3 extends over 15 amino acids. DNA for the CDR3: TGTGCCAGCAGCGGGGACAGGGGGAAAAATCAGCCCCAGCATTTT. Translating it yields CASSGDRGKNQPQHF.

J is TRBJ2-7 and V is TRBV27; 11 bases match TRBD1. Germline-derived CDR1 and CDR2 are MNHEY and SMNVEV (reference sequence). The CDR3 consists of 16 residues. V lost 2 bases, J lost 6 bases, and 9 bases stayed unmatched. Written as DNA, the CDR3 is TGTGCCAGCAGTTTACGCCCGAGGGACAGGGGGGCCGAGCAGTACTTC. Residues: CASSLRPRDRGAEQYF.

The chain couples TRBV6-5 to TRBJ2-3; no definite D call. V was pared by 4 bases and J by 4 bases, with 6 bases between. There are 12 residues in the CDR3. Germline V lookup: CDR1 MNHEY, CDR2 SVGAGI. CDR3 sequence reads: CASSSWPDTQYF. CDR3 coding DNA: TGTGCCAGCAGTTCTTGGCCAGATACGCAGTATTTT.

The rearrangement joins TRBV18 to TRBJ1-1; TRBD1 matches 8 bases. The V gene end was trimmed by 3 bases and the J gene end by 5 bases; junction bases not matched to a gene: 11. In germline, CDR1 is KGHSH, CDR2 LQKENI. The CDR3 extends over 16 amino acids. The CDR3 is CASSPQGAQGNTEAFF. The CDR3 DNA is TGTGCCAGCTCACCCCAGGGGGCGCAGGGGAATACTGAAGCTTTCTTT.

The chain uses TRBV9 and TRBJ2-1; 10 nucleotides agree with TRBD2. The CDR3 is made up of 18 amino acids. The germline gives CDR1 SGDLS, CDR2 YYNGEE. The V gene end was trimmed by 0 bases and the J gene end by 6 bases; junction bases not matched to a gene: 12. Written as DNA, the CDR3 is TGTGCCAGCAGCGTAGGATGGGCTAGCGGGGGACTCGGCAATGAGCAGTTCTTC. Translating gives CASSVGWASGGLGNEQFF.

This clone was detected once. The gene calls are TRBV7-2 and TRBJ1-3; 8 bases match TRBD1. Germline V CDR1 and CDR2: SGHTA, FQGNSA. J gave up 6 bases and V 1 base, and 5 bases lay outside the gene matches. The CDR3 is 15 amino acids. CDR3 sequence reads: CASSLDDRGANTIYF. CDR3 in DNA: TGTGCCAGCAGCTTAGACGACAGGGGAGCAAACACCATATATTTT.

The rearrangement uses TRBV5-6 and TRBJ2-5; 14 bases match TRBD2. The CDR3 has 18 residues. CDR1 and CDR2 (germline): SGHDT, YYEEEE. The junction had 13 bases not matched to a gene; V was cut back by 4 bases and J by 5 bases. This CDR3 reads CASSMGRGTSGSRETQYF. CDR3 sequence (DNA): TGTGCCAGCAGCATGGGACGGGGGACTAGCGGGAGTCGGGAGACCCAGTACTTC.

This clone was counted a few times. This chain joins TRBV6-2 or TRBV6-3 and TRBJ1-1; possible D gene TRBD1, 5 bases. Deletions cut 5 bases from V and 7 bases from J, with 17 bases between. This CDR3 has 14 amino acids. Germline values: CDR1 MNHEY, CDR2 SVGEGT. CDR3 nucleotides: TGTGCCAGCAGTGACCCGGGGGGGAGACTTGAAGCTTTCTTT. Its protein product is CASSDPGGRLEAFF.

The genes are TRBV30 and TRBJ1-1; 10 bases align to TRBD1. V was clipped by 2 bases and J by 5 bases; unmatched bases: 8. This CDR3 has 15 amino acids. Germline V gene data show CDR1 as GTSNPN and CDR2 as SVGIG (reference sequence). Here the CDR3 DNA reads TGTGCCTGGAGTCCACGGGACAGGGGCTGGACTGAAGCTTTCTTT. It yields the protein CAWSPRDRGWTEAFF.

The V gene is TRBV6-1, the J gene TRBJ2-3, with 7 bases that match TRBD2. Germline V gene lookup returns CDR1 MNHNS and CDR2 SASEGT. The CDR3 contains 19 residues. V shed 2 bases, J shed 3 bases, and the junction held 17 bases outside the gene matches. The CDR3 protein is CASSEWSKDWGGSTDTQYF. CDR3 DNA: TGTGCCAGCAGTGAATGGTCTAAGGATTGGGGGGGTTCGACAGATACGCAGTATTTT.

The rearrangement joins TRBV3-1 (or the pseudogene TRBV3-2) to TRBJ2-3; 10 bases are a match to TRBD2. The CDR3 covers 18 residues. The V gene end was trimmed by 4 bases and the J gene end by 6 bases; junction bases not matched to a gene: 16. Looked up from germline, CDR1 is LGHDT and CDR2 is YNNKEL (reference sequence). This chain's CDR3 is CASSPQGSSGGPFDTQYF. Written as DNA, the CDR3 is TGTGCCAGCAGCCCTCAAGGGTCTAGCGGGGGTCCTTTTGATACGCAGTATTTT.

The J gene is TRBJ1-4, the V gene TRBV5-8; TRBD1 might be the D (5 bases). The CDR3 loop spans 16 amino acids. V lost 2 bases to trimming and J lost 0 bases, with 11 bases between them. Looked up from germline, CDR1 is SGHTS and CDR2 is YDEGEE. The CDR3 protein is CASSLIGAPTNEKLFF. CDR3 sequence (DNA): TGTGCCAGCAGCTTAATAGGGGCACCAACTAATGAAAAACTGTTTTTT.

Only a few counts were recorded for this clone. The chain employs TRBV19 and TRBJ2-7; 10 nucleotides agree with TRBD1. Unmatched junction bases numbered 13, after V lost 7 bases and J lost 4 bases. Per germline, CDR1 LNHDA and CDR2 SQIVND (reference sequence). The length of the CDR3 is 16 residues. DNA of the CDR3: TGTGCCAGTAAAAATCCCCCGGGACAGGGGTTTTACGAGCAGTACTTC. It is translated as CASKNPPGQGFYEQYF.

The chain recombines TRBV11-2 with TRBJ2-5, with TRBD2 as a possible D gene (5 bases). CDR3 length: 12 amino acids. The germline CDR1 and CDR2 sequences are SGHAT and FQNNGV. Deletions cut 3 bases from V and 7 bases from J, with 9 bases between. CDR3 bases: TGTGCCAGCAGCTTTAGCGAGGGGACCCAGTACTTC. Residues: CASSFSEGTQYF.

CDR3: CASSQEGGGLGNTIYF. The CDR3 DNA is TGCGCCAGCAGCCAAGAGGGGGGGGGTCTTGGAAACACCATATATTTT. The chain links TRBV4-1 to TRBJ1-3; possibly TRBD1 for D (5 bases). The germline CDR1 and CDR2 sequences are MGHRA and YSYEKL. Trimming left V 0 bases short and J 3 bases short, with 12 bases between. This CDR3 has 16 amino acids.